Following are 32 T cell receptor beta chains from one sample sequenced in a study of blood T cells in healthy people across ages. The use of a sample-barcoded 5' primer and a J-beta primer mix characterized a second PCR of roughly 6 to 11 cycles. TCRdb re-called the 5' RACE reads through MiXCR, storing one row per CDR3 protein. The table has about 780,000 distinct CDR3 sequences, 35% to 50% seen once. The sample comprised blood. These receptors were collected from a man older than 75 in good health.

The rearrangement joins TRBV9 to TRBJ2-3; D unclear. The CDR3 is 15 residues long. The germline V and J ends were trimmed by 0 bases and 6 bases, with 14 bases remaining between them. Looked up from germline, CDR1 is SGDLS and CDR2 is YYNGEE. The CDR3 DNA sequence: TGTGCCAGCAGCGTAGCTCGGTTGTCGTGGGATACGCAGTATTTT. It encodes CASSVARLSWDTQYF.

This clonotype has at least ten counts. V and J are TRBV15 and TRBJ2-3; D possibly uses TRBD1 or TRBD2 (5 bases each). Trimming stripped 3 bases from V and 6 bases from J, with 16 bases between. Germline CDR1 is LNHNV and CDR2 is YYDKDF (reference sequence). This CDR3 is 15 amino acids long. In nucleotides, the CDR3 is TGTGCCACCAGCAGGGATCAAGAGGGGTCGGATACGCAGTATTTT. It specifies CATSRDQEGSDTQYF.

The CDR3 DNA is TGCAGCGTGACAGGGACCACTAATGAAAAACTGTTTTTT. Translating gives CSVTGTTNEKLFF. This chain connects TRBV29-1 to TRBJ1-4, with TRBD1 matching 7 bases. Germline CDR1 and CDR2: SQVTM and ANQGSEA. Unmatched junction bases numbered 3, after V lost 6 bases and J lost 2 bases. The CDR3 is 13 amino acids. Full variable domain (outside the CDR3, taken from reference TRBV29-1 and TRBJ1-4): SAVISQKPSRDICQRGTSLTIQCQVDSQVTMMFWYRQQPGQSLTLIATANQGSEATYESGFVIDKFPISRPNLTFSTLTVSNMSPEDSSIYLCSVTGTTNEKLFFGSGTQLSVL.

Points on this clonotype: The junction departs from germline at one end; a sequencing error may be responsible. The chain combines TRBV28 with TRBJ2-3; 11 positions match TRBD2. The CDR3 is 15 amino acids. Germline V CDR1 and CDR2: MDHEN, SYDVKM. CDR3 bases: TGTGCCAGCAGTTTCATAGCGGGAGGGTCAGATACGCGGTATTTT. This translates into CASSFIAGGSDTRYF.

The V gene is TRBV5-1, the J gene TRBJ2-2; 11 bases align to TRBD1. The trim removed 6 bases at V and 5 bases at J, leaving 6 bases unmatched. Germline V gene lookup returns CDR1 SGHRS and CDR2 YFSETQ. The CDR3 covers 15 residues. The CDR3 DNA sequence: TGCGCCAGCATCCTCGGGACAGGGGGAACCGGGGAGCTGTTTTTT. Amino acids: CASILGTGGTGELFF.

This clonotype was seen many times. This rearrangement joins TRBV25-1 to TRBJ2-6; D is uncertain. V was trimmed by 8 bases and J by 2 bases, leaving 13 bases between them. Germline V gene lookup returns CDR1 MGHDK and CDR2 SYGVNS. The CDR3 covers 15 residues. The chain's CDR3 is CASAPRGTGANVLTF. The CDR3 DNA sequence: TGTGCCAGCGCACCCAGAGGAACTGGGGCCAACGTCCTGACTTTC.

This chain connects TRBV27 to TRBJ2-7; 11 bases are a match to TRBD2. The DNA end is a closer match to TRBJ2-5, so the J assignment may be wrong. The CDR3 totals 15 residues. Germline loops: CDR1 MNHEY, CDR2 SMNVEV (reference sequence). CDR3 sequence (DNA): TGTGCCAGCAGTTTAGCACTAGCGGGAGTTCAGACCCAGTACTTC. Translating gives CASSLALAGVQTQYF.

The chain uses TRBV10-3 and TRBJ1-5; D gene ambiguous. The CDR3 length is 16 residues. Germline CDR1 ENHRY, CDR2 SYGVKD. V lost 5 bases, J lost 1 base, and 15 bases lay in between. The CDR3 DNA sequence: TGTGCCATCAGTCCAACGACCCTAGGGAGCAATCAGCCCCAGCATTTT. Protein product: CAISPTTLGSNQPQHF.

Points on this clonotype: A read error may explain this, as a much larger clone is one base away. The rearrangement links TRBV6-1 to TRBJ2-4; 8 bases are a match to TRBD2. The J call may be faulty, since TRBJ2-7 better matches the DNA end. CDR1 is MNHNS, CDR2 SASEGT, per germline. The CDR3 contains 15 residues. CDR3 DNA sequence: TGTGCCTGCAGTGAAGCCGCGGGAGGAGTCTACGAGCAGTACTTC. It is translated as CACSEAAGGVYEQYF.

The chain couples TRBV27 to TRBJ2-1, with 15 bases lining up with TRBD2. V was clipped by 3 bases and J by 8 bases; unmatched bases: 11. Germline CDR1 MNHEY, CDR2 SMNVEV (reference sequence). The CDR3 consists of 18 residues. CDR3 sequence (DNA): TGTGCCAGCAGTTTGCTAGGACTAGCGGGGGGGCCAGGCTATGAGCAGTTCTTC. Its translation is CASSLLGLAGGPGYEQFF.

V gene TRBV12-3 or TRBV12-4 combines with J gene TRBJ1-2; D unresolved. This CDR3 has 13 residues. V lost 8 bases and J 2 bases, leaving 12 bases between the germline ends. The CDR3 region is CASAKAENYGYTF. CDR3 in DNA: TGTGCCAGCGCTAAGGCAGAAAACTATGGCTACACCTTC.

V and J are TRBV27 and TRBJ2-1, with 14 bases lining up with TRBD2. Germline V lookup: CDR1 MNHEY, CDR2 SMNVEV (reference sequence). J was trimmed by 9 bases and V by 5 bases; bases with no gene match: 6. The length of the CDR3 is 15 residues. The CDR3 here is CASSQGLAGAAEQFF. CDR3 in DNA: TGTGCCAGCAGTCAGGGACTAGCGGGAGCCGCTGAGCAGTTCTTC.

Here the CDR3 DNA reads TGTGCCACCAGTGATACCGGGACAGGTCTCTCTGGGGCCAACGTCCTGACTTTC. This codes for CATSDTGTGLSGANVLTF. This sequence joins TRBV24-1 and TRBJ2-6; 8 bases agree with TRBD1. Germline loops: CDR1 KGHDR, CDR2 SFDVKD. Trimming removed 3 bases from V and 0 bases from J; junction bases left unmatched: 6. The CDR3 has 18 amino acids.

The chain combines TRBV10-3 with TRBJ2-2; 8 nucleotides align to TRBD1. The germline V gene encodes CDR1 ENHRY and CDR2 SYGVKD. V dropped 6 bases and J dropped 0; count of bases not matched to a gene: 3. There are 15 residues in the CDR3. CDR3: CAIRDRGANTGELFF. CDR3 bases: TGTGCCATCAGAGACAGGGGAGCGAACACCGGGGAGCTGTTTTTT.

This chain connects TRBV28 to TRBJ2-3, with no clear D. This CDR3 comprises 15 residues. CDR1 and CDR2 (germline): MDHEN, SYDVKM. V dropped 3 bases and J dropped 4 bases, with 14 bases sitting between them. DNA of the CDR3: TGTGCCAGCAGTTTCGCAAGGATTAACCCAGATACGCAGTATTTT. Protein product: CASSFARINPDTQYF. Combining the CDR3 with reference TRBV28 and TRBJ2-3 gives the whole variable domain DVKVTQSSRYLVKRTGEKVFLECVQDMDHENMFWYRQDPGLGLRLIYFSYDVKMKEKGDIPEGYSVSREKKERFSLILESASTNQTSMYLCASSFARINPDTQYFGPGTRLTVL.

This chain joins TRBV13 and TRBJ1-5; D not resolved. Trimming left V 4 bases short and J 6 bases short, with 7 bases between. In germline, CDR1 is PRHDT, CDR2 FYEKMQ (reference sequence). The CDR3 consists of 12 residues. CDR3 sequence: CASSSRSQPQHF. CDR3 DNA sequence: TGTGCCAGCAGCTCAAGGAGTCAGCCCCAGCATTTT.

The chain recombines TRBV20-1 with TRBJ1-2; TRBD1 matches 9 bases. V dropped 6 bases and J dropped 4; count of bases not matched to a gene: 6. The CDR3 extends over 13 amino acids. In germline, CDR1 is DFQATT, CDR2 SNEGSKA (reference sequence). The CDR3 is CSALQGAGYGYTF. The CDR3 DNA reads as TGCAGTGCCCTACAGGGGGCTGGCTATGGCTACACCTTC.

The V and J genes are TRBV9 and TRBJ2-5; D may be TRBD1 (6 bases). The last part of the DNA fits TRBJ2-7 better; the J call may be wrong. The germline CDR1 and CDR2 sequences are SGDLS and YYNGEE. CDR3 length: 16 amino acids. CDR3: CASSVMPGTPSYEQYF. CDR3 nucleotide sequence: TGTGCCAGCAGCGTAATGCCCGGGACACCTTCCTACGAGCAGTACTTC.

The chain uses TRBV7-2 and TRBJ2-7; the match to TRBD2 covers 10 bases. CDR1 and CDR2 (germline): SGHTA, FQGNSA. CDR3 length: 14 amino acids. The V gene end was trimmed by 5 bases and the J gene end by 7 bases; junction bases not matched to a gene: 8. CDR3 sequence (DNA): TGTGCCAGCAGCATCCTAGCGGGAGTGGGGGAGCAGTACTTC. This sequence encodes CASSILAGVGEQYF. Drawing the rest from reference TRBV7-2 and TRBJ2-7, the complete variable domain is GAGVSQSPSNKVTEKGKDVELRCDPISGHTALYWYRQSLGQGLEFLIYFQGNSAPDKSGLPSDRFSAERTGGSVSTLTIQRTQQEDSAVYLCASSILAGVGEQYFGPGTRLTVT.

This clonotype was observed a few times. V gene TRBV14 combines with J gene TRBJ1-4, with no clear D. The germline V gene encodes CDR1 SGHDN and CDR2 FVKESK. The CDR3 is 12 residues long. Trimming removed 6 bases from V and 2 bases from J, with 4 bases in between. The CDR3 is CASRRTNEKLFF. For the CDR3, the DNA is TGTGCCAGCAGAAGGACTAATGAAAAACTGTTTTTT.

This clonotype occurred a few times. This rearrangement joins TRBV10-3 to TRBJ2-5; possible D gene TRBD1, 5 bases. This CDR3 is 16 amino acids long. The V gene lost 3 bases and the J gene lost 6 bases, with 20 bases spanning the gap. In germline, CDR1 is ENHRY, CDR2 SYGVKD. The CDR3 DNA follows: TGTGCCATCAGTGATGCAGGGTATAGGTCGGAAAAGACCCAGTACTTC. It specifies CAISDAGYRSEKTQYF.

The rearrangement joins TRBV6-5 to TRBJ2-5, with 10 bases lining up with TRBD2. V gave up 2 bases and J gave up 5 bases; unmatched junction bases: 8. Looked up from germline, CDR1 is MNHEY and CDR2 is SVGAGI. The length of the CDR3 is 16 residues. Here the CDR3 reads CASSYISGRSVETQYF. The CDR3 DNA reads TGTGCCAGCAGTTACATTAGCGGGAGGTCCGTGGAGACCCAGTACTTC.

With regard to this clonotype: It may be a read error: a sequence one base away is much more abundant. J is TRBJ2-1 and V is TRBV20-1, with D tentatively TRBD1 (8 bases). Germline V gene data show CDR1 as DFQATT and CDR2 as SNEGSKA (reference sequence). This CDR3 is 15 amino acids long. V gave up 4 bases and J gave up 10 bases, with 23 bases separating them. Here the CDR3 reads CSATGGGRTFYEQFF. In DNA form, the CDR3 reads TGCAGTGCTACAGGGGGCGGGAGAACCTTCTACGAGCAGTTCTTC.

This clonotype was detected a few times. The chain uses TRBV7-2 and TRBJ2-5, with a tentative D call TRBD1 (6 bases). V was trimmed by 4 bases and J by 2 bases, leaving 17 bases between them. The CDR3 loop spans 16 amino acids. Germline lookup yields CDR1 SGHTA and CDR2 FQGNSA. The CDR3 spells CASSSVRGNGQETQYF. The CDR3 DNA follows: TGTGCCAGCAGCTCAGTCAGGGGAAACGGACAAGAGACCCAGTACTTC.

The chain has TRBV6-5 and TRBJ2-7, with a tentative D call TRBD1 (6 bases). V lost 0 bases and J 2 bases, leaving 14 bases between the germline ends. The CDR3 loop spans 16 amino acids. Looked up from germline, CDR1 is MNHEY and CDR2 is SVGAGI. The CDR3 nucleotides read TGTGCCAGCAGTTACTCGGCAGGGGAAAGGCCCTACGAGCAGTACTTC. Translating gives CASSYSAGERPYEQYF.

The CDR3 sequence is CASRKLSDRVPYEQYF. CDR3 in DNA: TGTGCCAGCAGGAAGTTGTCGGACAGGGTCCCCTACGAGCAGTACTTC. The V gene is TRBV2, the J gene TRBJ2-4; TRBD1 agrees at 8 bases. The DNA matches TRBJ2-7 better at its end, which makes the J call doubtful. Germline V gives CDR1 SNHLY, CDR2 FYNNEI. This CDR3 comprises 16 residues.

V is TRBV7-2 and J is TRBJ2-5; TRBD1 agrees at 8 bases. This CDR3 has 15 amino acids. CDR1 SGHTA and CDR2 FQGNSA come from the germline V gene. The junction had 5 bases not matched to a gene; V was cut back by 4 bases and J by 1 base. CDR3 region: CASSSRGQPQETQYF. DNA for the CDR3: TGTGCCAGCAGCTCCAGGGGGCAGCCCCAAGAGACCCAGTACTTC.

A word on this clonotype: The junction and the germline gene differ at one end; a read error may be behind it. This chain's CDR3 is CASSYSGDTRYF. CDR3 bases: TGTGCCAGCAGTTACAGCGGGGATACGCGGTATTTT. The chain has TRBV6-6 and TRBJ2-3, with 7 positions matching TRBD2. CDR1 MNHNY and CDR2 SVGAGI come from the germline V gene (reference sequence). The CDR3 has 12 residues.

This sequence joins TRBV14 and TRBJ2-3; D is ambiguous. Germline-derived CDR1 and CDR2 are SGHDN and FVKESK. The CDR3 extends over 14 amino acids. Trimming took 4 bases from V and 2 from J, leaving 10 bases between them. The CDR3 coding sequence is TGTGCCAGCAGCCTCCTATGGGTCACAGATACGCAGTATTTT. Translated: CASSLLWVTDTQYF.

Points on this clonotype: This may be a read error, as it is one base from a much larger clone. The chain couples TRBV28 to TRBJ2-4, with D uncertain. CDR1 and CDR2 (germline): MDHEN, SYDVKM. The CDR3 has 13 residues. The CDR3 region has the DNA TGTGCCGGCAGTTTCCCGGACCGGAACATTCAGTACTTC. Translated: CAGSFPDRNIQYF.

The chain is built from TRBV28 and TRBJ2-3, with TRBD1 identical over 9 bases. Losses at the gene ends were 6 bases for V and 5 bases for J; bases not matched to a gene: 12. The CDR3 is 16 residues long. Germline V gene sequence: CDR1 MDHEN, CDR2 SYDVKM. The CDR3: CASSIPIGTGQDTQYF. In nucleotides, the CDR3 is TGTGCCAGCAGCATCCCCATTGGGACAGGGCAAGATACGCAGTATTTT.

V usage is TRBV20-1 and J usage is TRBJ1-4; the D is unclear. Germline lookup yields CDR1 DFQATT and CDR2 SNEGSKA (reference sequence). Deletions cut 5 bases from V and 4 bases from J, with 14 bases between. The CDR3 runs to 14 residues. The CDR3 here is CSAPDRHSNEKLFF. The CDR3 bases are TGCAGTGCTCCCGACCGGCACAGTAATGAAAAACTGTTTTTT.